Listed below are T cell receptor beta chains from one sample, sequenced in a study of T cells in Graves' hyperthyroidism and ophthalmopathy. TCRdb analysed the multiplex PCR reads with MiXCR anew, one entry per CDR3 protein. The table lists about 580,000 distinct CDR3 sequences, around 45% of them singletons. The sequenced material came from peripheral blood or thyroid tissue (not recorded which). Receptors were obtained from a woman between 18 and 30 years old with Graves' hyperthyroidism. Each CDR3 is given with its conserved first and last residue. A D gene is named only where the DNA matches it firmly. Only some rows state a clone size, as once, few, many or a class for expanded clones.

v_call: TRBV13
j_call: TRBJ1-5
cdr3_length: 15
d_call: .
clone_size: many
cdr3_nt: TGTGCCAGCAGCTTAGGGGGTTTTGGCAATCAGCCCCAGCATTTT
cdr3_aa: CASSLGGFGNQPQHF

v_call: TRBV24-1
j_call: TRBJ2-5
cdr3_length: 13
d_call: TRBD1
clone_size: once
cdr3_nt: TGTGCCACGACCGACAGGGACAAAGAGACCCAGTACTTC
cdr3_aa: CATTDRDKETQYF

v_call: TRBV6-5
j_call: TRBJ1-2
cdr3_length: 12
d_call: .
clone_size: .
cdr3_nt: TGTGCCAGCAATTTGGGCAGCTATGGCTACACCTTC
cdr3_aa: CASNLGSYGYTF

v_call: TRBV11-2
j_call: TRBJ1-1
cdr3_length: 16
d_call: TRBD1
clone_size: many
cdr3_nt: TGTGCCAGCAGCCCGGGGACAGGGCGTTTGAACACTGAAGCTTTCTTT
cdr3_aa: CASSPGTGRLNTEAFF

v_call: TRBV20-1
j_call: TRBJ2-3
cdr3_length: 14
d_call: TRBD2
clone_size: .
cdr3_nt: TGCAGTGCCAATTTAGCGGGAAGCACAGATACGCAGTATTTT
cdr3_aa: CSANLAGSTDTQYF

v_call: TRBV15
j_call: TRBJ1-5
cdr3_length: 13
d_call: .
clone_size: .
cdr3_nt: TGTGCCACCAGCAGGACTAGCGGGAGGATCCAGCATTTT
cdr3_aa: CATSRTSGRIQHF

v_call: TRBV29-1
j_call: TRBJ1-5
cdr3_length: 13
d_call: TRBD1
clone_size: .
cdr3_nt: TGCAGCGTTGAGACGACAGGGAATCAGCCCCAGCATTTT
cdr3_aa: CSVETTGNQPQHF

v_call: TRBV7-9
j_call: TRBJ1-6
cdr3_length: 11
d_call: .
clone_size: .
cdr3_nt: TGTGCCAGCTGCTACGATTCACCCCTCCACTTT
cdr3_aa: CASCYDSPLHF

v_call: TRBV5-1
j_call: TRBJ1-3
cdr3_length: 15
d_call: .
clone_size: many
cdr3_nt: TGCGCCAGCAGCTTGCAAGGCGGGGTCGGAAACACCATATATTTT
cdr3_aa: CASSLQGGVGNTIYF

v_call: TRBV10-3
j_call: TRBJ2-7
cdr3_length: 13
d_call: .
clone_size: once
cdr3_nt: TGCGCCACTCGGGCCCCCACAGTAGACGAGCAGTGCTTC
cdr3_aa: CATRAPTVDEQCF

v_call: TRBV11-2
j_call: TRBJ2-2
cdr3_length: 13
d_call: .
clone_size: many
cdr3_nt: TGTGCCAGCAGCTTGGGGAAGGCCGGGGAGCTGTTTTTT
cdr3_aa: CASSLGKAGELFF

v_call: TRBV6-6
j_call: TRBJ1-5
cdr3_length: 10
d_call: .
clone_size: once
cdr3_nt: TGTGCCAGCAGTGAACGGCCCCAGCATTTT
cdr3_aa: CASSERPQHF

v_call: TRBV20-1
j_call: TRBJ2-7
cdr3_length: 12
d_call: .
clone_size: .
cdr3_nt: TGCAGTGCTAGATCAGGGCACTACGAGCAGTACTTC
cdr3_aa: CSARSGHYEQYF

v_call: TRBV5-8
j_call: TRBJ1-2
cdr3_length: 14
d_call: .
clone_size: many
cdr3_nt: TGTGCCAGCAGCTTGCAGGGCCTTTTATATGGCTACACCTTC
cdr3_aa: CASSLQGLLYGYTF

v_call: TRBV7-2
j_call: TRBJ1-1
cdr3_length: 17
d_call: TRBD1
clone_size: many
cdr3_nt: TGTGCCAGCAGCTTAGGCCAGGGACAGGGTCTGAACACTGAAGCTTTCTTT
cdr3_aa: CASSLGQGQGLNTEAFF

v_call: TRBV20-1
j_call: TRBJ2-1
cdr3_length: 15
d_call: TRBD1
clone_size: .
cdr3_nt: TGCAGTGCGAGCGACCGGGACAGGGAATACAATGAGCAGTTCTTC
cdr3_aa: CSASDRDREYNEQFF

v_call: TRBV3-1
j_call: TRBJ1-1
cdr3_length: 14
d_call: .
clone_size: many
cdr3_nt: TGTGCCAGCAGCCAGGACGGTGGGGTGGCTGAAGCTTTCTTT
cdr3_aa: CASSQDGGVAEAFF

v_call: TRBV14
j_call: TRBJ1-1
cdr3_length: 14
d_call: .
clone_size: .
cdr3_nt: TGTGCCAGCAGCCCGGGGTGGGGCGGCACTGAAGCTTTCTTT
cdr3_aa: CASSPGWGGTEAFF

v_call: TRBV7-8
j_call: TRBJ1-1
cdr3_length: 14
d_call: TRBD1
clone_size: .
cdr3_nt: TGTGCCAGCAGCGCCTGGGACAGGGAAAATGAAGCTTTCTTT
cdr3_aa: CASSAWDRENEAFF

v_call: TRBV20-1
j_call: TRBJ2-2
cdr3_length: 15
d_call: .
clone_size: many
cdr3_nt: TGCAGTGCTAGAGCCGCGTCCGGGCCTGCCGGGGAGCTGTTTTTT
cdr3_aa: CSARAASGPAGELFF

v_call: TRBV2
j_call: TRBJ1-5
cdr3_length: 16
d_call: TRBD1
clone_size: many
cdr3_nt: TGTGCCAGCAGTCCCCTTCCCGGGACAGCCAATCAGCCCCAGCATTTT
cdr3_aa: CASSPLPGTANQPQHF

v_call: TRBV10-3
j_call: TRBJ2-7
cdr3_length: 11
d_call: .
clone_size: many
cdr3_nt: TGTGCCATCAGTGGCTTCTACGAGCAGTACTTC
cdr3_aa: CAISGFYEQYF

v_call: TRBV9
j_call: TRBJ2-7
cdr3_length: 15
d_call: .
clone_size: .
cdr3_nt: TGTGCCAGCAGCGTGATGGACGCACCAGGCTACGAGCAGTACTTC
cdr3_aa: CASSVMDAPGYEQYF

v_call: TRBV7-9
j_call: TRBJ1-1
cdr3_length: 14
d_call: TRBD1
clone_size: .
cdr3_nt: TGTGCCAGCAGCCCTTACCAGGGGGGAGGTGAAGCTTTCTTT
cdr3_aa: CASSPYQGGGEAFF

v_call: TRBV12-3/TRBV12-4
j_call: TRBJ1-2
cdr3_length: 15
d_call: TRBD1
clone_size: many
cdr3_nt: TGTGCCAGCAGTTCGACAGGGTTAGCTAACTATGGCTACACCTTC
cdr3_aa: CASSSTGLANYGYTF

v_call: TRBV12-3/TRBV12-4
j_call: TRBJ2-2
cdr3_length: 21
d_call: TRBD2
clone_size: .
cdr3_nt: TGTGCCAGCAGTTTCCGCTCTGGGACTAGCGGGAGGACCCGGATCCTCCGGGAGCTGTTTTTT
cdr3_aa: CASSFRSGTSGRTRILRELFF

v_call: TRBV7-2
j_call: TRBJ2-5
cdr3_length: 19
d_call: TRBD2
clone_size: once
cdr3_nt: TGTGCCAGCAGCCCCTACCGACTAGCGGGAGGGCATGACAATGAGACCCAGTACTTC
cdr3_aa: CASSPYRLAGGHDNETQYF

v_call: TRBV19
j_call: TRBJ2-7
cdr3_length: 14
d_call: TRBD2
clone_size: many
cdr3_nt: TGTGCCAGTAGCGGACTAGGTTCGTCCTACGAGCAGTACTTC
cdr3_aa: CASSGLGSSYEQYF

v_call: TRBV9
j_call: TRBJ1-4
cdr3_length: 18
d_call: .
clone_size: .
cdr3_nt: TGTGCCAGCAGCCCAGGAGAAACTTTGGGACGGACTAATGAAAAACTGTTTTTT
cdr3_aa: CASSPGETLGRTNEKLFF

v_call: TRBV2
j_call: TRBJ2-7
cdr3_length: 13
d_call: .
clone_size: many
cdr3_nt: TGTGCCACTTCCGGGACTTTTCAATACGAGCAGTACTTC
cdr3_aa: CATSGTFQYEQYF

v_call: TRBV5-1
j_call: TRBJ2-7
cdr3_length: 12
d_call: .
clone_size: many
cdr3_nt: TGCGCCAGCAGCTTTGACAGACAGGCACCGTACTTC
cdr3_aa: CASSFDRQAPYF

v_call: TRBV10-1
j_call: TRBJ1-6
cdr3_length: 14
d_call: TRBD1
clone_size: .
cdr3_nt: TGCGCCAGCAGTGAGAGACAGGGAGAATCACCCCTCCACTTT
cdr3_aa: CASSERQGESPLHF

v_call: TRBV7-9
j_call: TRBJ2-7
cdr3_length: 12
d_call: .
clone_size: many
cdr3_nt: TGTGCCAGCAGCTCGAGCTCCTACGAGCAGTACTTC
cdr3_aa: CASSSSSYEQYF

v_call: TRBV10-3
j_call: TRBJ1-5
cdr3_length: 18
d_call: TRBD1
clone_size: .
cdr3_nt: TGTGCCATCAGTGACCCTGACAGGGGGGACAGGGGCTATCAGCCCCAGCATTTT
cdr3_aa: CAISDPDRGDRGYQPQHF

v_call: TRBV25-1
j_call: TRBJ2-7
cdr3_length: 16
d_call: .
clone_size: many
cdr3_nt: TGTGCCAGCAGTGAATATGGAGGACAGAGAAACTACGAGCAGTACTTC
cdr3_aa: CASSEYGGQRNYEQYF

v_call: TRBV29-1
j_call: TRBJ1-1
cdr3_length: 13
d_call: TRBD1
clone_size: many
cdr3_nt: TGCAGCGCCCAGGGGGGGATGTACACTGAAGCTTTCTTT
cdr3_aa: CSAQGGMYTEAFF

v_call: TRBV6-5
j_call: TRBJ1-1
cdr3_length: 14
d_call: .
clone_size: many
cdr3_nt: TGTGCCAGCAGTGGGCCGAACCCCCCGTCTGAAGCTTTCTTT
cdr3_aa: CASSGPNPPSEAFF

v_call: TRBV5-4
j_call: TRBJ1-5
cdr3_length: 16
d_call: .
clone_size: .
cdr3_nt: TGTGCCAGCAGCTTGGATCGGGCAGGGTGGGATCAGCCCCAGCATTTC
cdr3_aa: CASSLDRAGWDQPQHF

v_call: TRBV20-1
j_call: TRBJ2-1
cdr3_length: 14
d_call: TRBD2
clone_size: .
cdr3_nt: TGCAGTGCTAGAACTAGCGGACGGCACAATGAGCAGTTCTTC
cdr3_aa: CSARTSGRHNEQFF

v_call: TRBV2
j_call: TRBJ1-1
cdr3_length: 15
d_call: .
clone_size: few
cdr3_nt: TGTGCCAGCAGCCCACTTGGGGGGAGAAACACTGAAGCTTTCTTT
cdr3_aa: CASSPLGGRNTEAFF

v_call: TRBV10-3
j_call: TRBJ2-5
cdr3_length: 15
d_call: .
clone_size: .
cdr3_nt: TGTGCCATCAGTGAGTCAGAGGCTTACCAAGAGACCCAGTACTTC
cdr3_aa: CAISESEAYQETQYF

v_call: TRBV29-1
j_call: TRBJ2-5
cdr3_length: 14
d_call: TRBD1
clone_size: many
cdr3_nt: TGCAGCGTTGATGGGCAGGGGGCACGAGAGACCCAGTACTTC
cdr3_aa: CSVDGQGARETQYF

v_call: TRBV4-1
j_call: TRBJ2-7
cdr3_length: 19
d_call: TRBD2
clone_size: .
cdr3_nt: TGCGCCAGCAGCCAAGATTTACTAGCGGGAGGTCTAGACTCCTACGAGCAGTACTTC
cdr3_aa: CASSQDLLAGGLDSYEQYF

v_call: TRBV27
j_call: TRBJ1-2
cdr3_length: 12
d_call: .
clone_size: many
cdr3_nt: TGTGCCAGCCGATCGACGGGGGTCGGCTACACCTTC
cdr3_aa: CASRSTGVGYTF

v_call: TRBV4-2
j_call: TRBJ1-4
cdr3_length: 14
d_call: .
clone_size: many
cdr3_nt: TGTGCCAGCAGCCAAGCGCGGGGGCAGGAAAAACTGTTTTTT
cdr3_aa: CASSQARGQEKLFF

v_call: TRBV7-2
j_call: TRBJ2-2
cdr3_length: 15
d_call: .
clone_size: .
cdr3_nt: TGTGCCAGCAGCTTAGCGAAAGGCGGGACCGGGGAGCTGTCTTGG
cdr3_aa: CASSLAKGGTGELSW

v_call: TRBV7-9
j_call: TRBJ2-2
cdr3_length: 15
d_call: TRBD2
clone_size: many
cdr3_nt: TGTGCCAGCAGCCATAGCGGGAGAAGGACCGGGGAGCTGTTTTTT
cdr3_aa: CASSHSGRRTGELFF

v_call: TRBV7-2
j_call: TRBJ1-1
cdr3_length: 17
d_call: TRBD1
clone_size: many
cdr3_nt: TGTGCCAGCAGCTTAGCGGCAGGGGGCTATATGAACACTGAAGCTTTCTTT
cdr3_aa: CASSLAAGGYMNTEAFF

v_call: TRBV20-1
j_call: TRBJ2-5
cdr3_length: 17
d_call: TRBD2
clone_size: .
cdr3_nt: TGCAGTGCGGAAACCGCTAGCGGGAGGGCGTCCGGGGAGACCCAGTACTTC
cdr3_aa: CSAETASGRASGETQYF

v_call: TRBV10-3
j_call: TRBJ2-7
cdr3_length: 13
d_call: TRBD1
clone_size: .
cdr3_nt: TGTGCCATCATTGAAGGGGGACAGCGGTCCCAGTACTTC
cdr3_aa: CAIIEGGQRSQYF

v_call: TRBV20-1
j_call: TRBJ2-7
cdr3_length: 14
d_call: TRBD2
clone_size: .
cdr3_nt: TGCAGTGCTACCCTCCGGGCGGGGAGGGGAGAGCAGTACTTC
cdr3_aa: CSATLRAGRGEQYF

v_call: TRBV25-1
j_call: TRBJ1-5
cdr3_length: 13
d_call: .
clone_size: .
cdr3_nt: TGTGCCAGCTTCTCGACAGGTTATCAGCCCCAGCATTTT
cdr3_aa: CASFSTGYQPQHF